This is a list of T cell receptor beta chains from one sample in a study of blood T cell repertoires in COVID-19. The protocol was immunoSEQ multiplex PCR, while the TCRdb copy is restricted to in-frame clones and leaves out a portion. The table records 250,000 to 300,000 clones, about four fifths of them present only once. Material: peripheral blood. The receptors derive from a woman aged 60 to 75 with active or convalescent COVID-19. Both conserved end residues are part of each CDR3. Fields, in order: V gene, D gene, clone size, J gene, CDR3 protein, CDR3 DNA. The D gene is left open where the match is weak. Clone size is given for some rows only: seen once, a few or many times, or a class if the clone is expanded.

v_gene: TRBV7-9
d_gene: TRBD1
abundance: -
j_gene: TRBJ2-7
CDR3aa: CASSPDREPYEQYF
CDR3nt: TGTGCCAGCAGCCCCGACAGGGAGCCCTACGAGCAGTACTTC

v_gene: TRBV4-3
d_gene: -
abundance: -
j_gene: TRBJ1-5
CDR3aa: CASSQDWGSRPQHF
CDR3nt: TGCGCCAGCAGCCAAGATTGGGGCTCTAGGCCCCAGCATTTT

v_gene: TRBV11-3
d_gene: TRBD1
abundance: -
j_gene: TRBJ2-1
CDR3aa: CASSLGGTGGREQFF
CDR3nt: TGTGCCAGCAGCTTAGGCGGGACAGGGGGGAGGGAGCAGTTCTTC

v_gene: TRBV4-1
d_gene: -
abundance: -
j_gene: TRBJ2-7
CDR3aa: CASSQGRLSYEQYF
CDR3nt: TGCGCCAGCAGCCAAGGCAGGTTATCCTACGAGCAGTACTTC

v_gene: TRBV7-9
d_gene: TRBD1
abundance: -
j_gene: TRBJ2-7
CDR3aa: CASSLGQTNSYEQYF
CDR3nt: TGTGCCAGCAGCCTGGGACAGACAAACTCCTACGAGCAGTACTTC

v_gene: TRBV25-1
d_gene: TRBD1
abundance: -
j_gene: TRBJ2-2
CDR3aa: CASSSDRAGELFF
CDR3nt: TGTGCCAGCAGTTCGGACAGGGCCGGGGAGCTGTTTTTT

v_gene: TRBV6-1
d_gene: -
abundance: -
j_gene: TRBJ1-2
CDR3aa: CASSEAPGNGGYGYTF
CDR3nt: TGTGCCAGCAGTGAAGCGCCCGGGAACGGCGGCTATGGCTACACCTTC

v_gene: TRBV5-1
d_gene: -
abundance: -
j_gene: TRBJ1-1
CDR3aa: CASSLDGDTEAFF
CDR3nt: TGCGCCAGCAGCTTGGACGGGGACACTGAAGCTTTCTTT

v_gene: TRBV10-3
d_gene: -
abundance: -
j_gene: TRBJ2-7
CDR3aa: CAISDPSGQVSYEQYF
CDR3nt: TGTGCCATCAGTGACCCTTCCGGACAAGTCTCCTACGAGCAGTACTTC

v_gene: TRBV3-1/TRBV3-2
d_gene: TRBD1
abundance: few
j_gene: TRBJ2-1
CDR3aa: CASAGTGLNNEQFF
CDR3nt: TGTGCCAGCGCCGGGACAGGGCTTAACAATGAGCAGTTCTTC

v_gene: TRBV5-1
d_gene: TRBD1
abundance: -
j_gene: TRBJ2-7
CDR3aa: CASSWSEGAAYEQYF
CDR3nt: TGCGCCAGCAGCTGGTCCGAGGGGGCGGCCTACGAGCAGTACTTC

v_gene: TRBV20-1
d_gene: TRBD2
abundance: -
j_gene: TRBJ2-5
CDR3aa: CSASMVGGKQTQYF
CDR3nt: TGCAGTGCTAGTATGGTCGGGGGGAAGCAGACCCAGTACTTC

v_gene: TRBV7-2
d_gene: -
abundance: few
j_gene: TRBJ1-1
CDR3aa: CASSLARTDTEAFF
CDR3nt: TGTGCCAGCAGCTTAGCCCGGACAGACACAGAAGCTTTCTTT

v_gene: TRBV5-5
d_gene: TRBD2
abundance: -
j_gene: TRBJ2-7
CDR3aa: CASSPDWGGYEQYF
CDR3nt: TGTGCCAGCAGCCCCGACTGGGGGGGTTACGAGCAGTACTTC

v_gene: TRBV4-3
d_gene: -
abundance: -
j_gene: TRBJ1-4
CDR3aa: CASSQEGTGNEKLFF
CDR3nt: TGCGCCAGCAGCCAAGAGGGAACAGGCAATGAAAAACTGTTTTTT

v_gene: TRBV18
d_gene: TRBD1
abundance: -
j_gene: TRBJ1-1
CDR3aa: CASSLGTVNTEAFF
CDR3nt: TGTGCCAGCTCACTCGGGACAGTGAACACTGAAGCTTTCTTT

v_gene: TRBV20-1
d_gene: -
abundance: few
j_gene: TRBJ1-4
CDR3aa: CSASAGAWTTNEKLFF
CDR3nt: TGCAGTGCTAGTGCAGGGGCATGGACAACTAATGAAAAACTGTTTTTT

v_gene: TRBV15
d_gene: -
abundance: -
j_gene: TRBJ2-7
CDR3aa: CATSPTRQGEVLSYEQYF
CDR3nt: TGTGCCACCAGCCCCACGCGGCAGGGGGAGGTACTTTCCTACGAGCAGTACTTC